The rows below give T cell receptor beta chains drawn from one sample of a study of T cell repertoires in cytomegalovirus infection. TCRdb re-derived calls from the reads in MiXCR, one entry per CDR3 protein. Counted here are approximately 730,000 distinct CDR3 sequences, approximately 33% occurring once; the ten biggest clones make up roughly 18%. Their antigens are not known. The input for sequencing was cultured PBMCs, taken from culture after CMV antigen stimulation. The source of these receptors is a human donor in good health (CMV status not recorded). Some clones in this sample may be carry-over from other donors' samples. CDR3s include the opening cysteine and the closing phenylalanine or tryptophan. Fields, in order: V gene, D gene, clone size, J gene, CDR3 DNA, CDR3 protein. The D gene is left open where the match is weak. Expanded clones are given a class, and other clones once, few, many or no size at all.

v_call: TRBV3-1; d_call: -; clone_size: -; j_call: TRBJ1-2; cdr3_nt: TGTGCCAGCAGCCAAGGACGGGTCAACTATGGCTACACCTTC; cdr3_aa: CASSQGRVNYGYTF
v_call: TRBV7-8; d_call: -; clone_size: -; j_call: TRBJ1-5; cdr3_nt: TGTGCCAGCAGCCTCAACCCTTCGCCCCGTAGCAATCAGCCCCAGCATTTT; cdr3_aa: CASSLNPSPRSNQPQHF
v_call: TRBV4-2; d_call: -; clone_size: -; j_call: TRBJ2-2; cdr3_nt: TGTGCCAGCAGCCAAGAAAGGGGGTACGGGGAGCTGTTTTTT; cdr3_aa: CASSQERGYGELFF
v_call: TRBV4-3; d_call: -; clone_size: -; j_call: TRBJ2-7; cdr3_nt: TGCGCCAGCAGCCAGGGTCTGGTGAACGACTACGAGCAGTACTTC; cdr3_aa: CASSQGLVNDYEQYF
v_call: TRBV6-1; d_call: TRBD2; clone_size: -; j_call: TRBJ2-7; cdr3_nt: TGTGCCAGCAGTGTGACTAGCGGGGGCTACGAGCAGTACTTC; cdr3_aa: CASSVTSGGYEQYF
v_call: TRBV28; d_call: -; clone_size: -; j_call: TRBJ2-3; cdr3_nt: TGTGCCAGCAGGTCCGATCAAGACAGCATGCACACAGATACGCAGTATTTT; cdr3_aa: CASRSDQDSMHTDTQYF
v_call: TRBV5-6; d_call: -; clone_size: -; j_call: TRBJ1-6; cdr3_nt: TGTGCCAGCAGCCCCCTAACCCGACGGACGAATTCACCCCTCCACTTT; cdr3_aa: CASSPLTRRTNSPLHF
v_call: TRBV6-2/TRBV6-3; d_call: -; clone_size: few; j_call: TRBJ1-1; cdr3_nt: TGTGCCAGCAGTCTTTTGTGGGGGCGCCCCGGTGGGTATGAAGCTTTCTTT; cdr3_aa: CASSLLWGRPGGYEAFF
v_call: TRBV5-1; d_call: -; clone_size: -; j_call: TRBJ2-5; cdr3_nt: TGCGCCAGCAGCTTGGCCCCACAGGGCAACCAAGAGACCCAGTACTTC; cdr3_aa: CASSLAPQGNQETQYF
v_call: TRBV12-3/TRBV12-4; d_call: TRBD1; clone_size: few; j_call: TRBJ1-3; cdr3_nt: TGTGCCAGCAGTTTGGGTCGGGGATGGGACAGGATCAGAAACACCATATATTTT; cdr3_aa: CASSLGRGWDRIRNTIYF
v_call: TRBV7-2; d_call: TRBD2; clone_size: few; j_call: TRBJ2-1; cdr3_nt: TGTGCCAGCAGCTTAAGGGGAGGGCCAGGGTTCTTC; cdr3_aa: CASSLRGGPGFF
v_call: TRBV5-5; d_call: -; clone_size: few; j_call: TRBJ2-1; cdr3_nt: TGTGCCAGCAGCTTGGCCGTCGGCTCCTACAATGAGCAGTTCTTC; cdr3_aa: CASSLAVGSYNEQFF